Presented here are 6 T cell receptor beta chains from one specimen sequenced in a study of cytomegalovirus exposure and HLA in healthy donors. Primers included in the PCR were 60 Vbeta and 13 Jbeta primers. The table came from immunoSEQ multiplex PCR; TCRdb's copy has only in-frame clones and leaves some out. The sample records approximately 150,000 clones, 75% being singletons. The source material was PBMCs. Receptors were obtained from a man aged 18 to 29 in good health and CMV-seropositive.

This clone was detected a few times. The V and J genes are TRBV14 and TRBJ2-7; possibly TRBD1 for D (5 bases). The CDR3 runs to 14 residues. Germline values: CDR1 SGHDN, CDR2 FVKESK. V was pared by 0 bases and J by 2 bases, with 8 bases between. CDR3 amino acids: CASSQDQGTYEQYF. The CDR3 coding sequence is TGTGCCAGCAGCCAAGATCAGGGAACCTACGAGCAGTACTTC.

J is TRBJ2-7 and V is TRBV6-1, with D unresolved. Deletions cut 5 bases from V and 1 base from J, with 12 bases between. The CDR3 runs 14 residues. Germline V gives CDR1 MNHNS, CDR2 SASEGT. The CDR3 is CASSLSEISYEQYF. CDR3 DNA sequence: TGTGCCAGCAGTTTAAGTGAGATTTCCTACGAGCAGTACTTC.

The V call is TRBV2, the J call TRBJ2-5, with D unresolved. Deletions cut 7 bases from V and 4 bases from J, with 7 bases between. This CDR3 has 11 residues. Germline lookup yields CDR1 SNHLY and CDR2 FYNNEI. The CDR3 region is CASTLGETQYF. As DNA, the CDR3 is TGTGCCAGCACGCTCGGAGAGACCCAGTACTTC.

DNA of the CDR3: TGTGCCAGCAGCTTAGAAGGACTAGCGCGGAGAGCCGGGGAGCTGTTTTTT. It yields the protein CASSLEGLARRAGELFF. The chain joins TRBV7-2 to TRBJ2-2; 9 bases fit TRBD2. This CDR3 contains 17 residues. Germline V CDR1 and CDR2: SGHTA, FQGNSA. V was clipped by 1 base and J by 6 bases; unmatched bases: 9.

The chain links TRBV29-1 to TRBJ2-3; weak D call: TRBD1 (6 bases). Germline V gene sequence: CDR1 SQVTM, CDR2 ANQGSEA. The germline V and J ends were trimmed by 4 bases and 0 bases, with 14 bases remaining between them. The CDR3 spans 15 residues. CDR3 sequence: CSVVGGERSTDTQYF. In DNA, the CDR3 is TGCAGCGTTGTTGGGGGCGAAAGGAGCACAGATACGCAGTATTTT.

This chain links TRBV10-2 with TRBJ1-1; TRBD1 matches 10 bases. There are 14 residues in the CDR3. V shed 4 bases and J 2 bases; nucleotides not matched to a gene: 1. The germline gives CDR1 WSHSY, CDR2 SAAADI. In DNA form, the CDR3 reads TGCGCCAGCAGTGCGACAGGGGGCAACACTGAAGCTTTCTTT. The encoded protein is CASSATGGNTEAFF.